This TCR beta chain was sequenced for a study of human versus mouse CDR3 diversity and MHC coevolution. On the study more broadly: Samples had between roughly 0.6 x 10^7 and 1.6 x 10^7 valid reads.

Remarks on this clone: Antigen specificity is unknown.

Whole-study findings and limits: On average, humans showed more CDR3 deletions and insertions than mice.

The V gene's germline CDR1 is MNHEY and CDR2 SMNVEV (reference sequence). The CDR3 extends over 14 amino acids. V shed 4 bases and J shed 2 bases, with 10 bases lying between them. Sequenced by immunoSEQ multiplex PCR; TCRdb stores in-frame clones only, minus some. This table has about 83,000 clones, just under 95% appearing once. The V gene is TRBV27, the J gene TRBJ2-3; D ambiguous. The sequence derives from a person aged 30 to 70 in good health. The sequenced sample consisted of naive CD4+ T cells from blood. This sample's subset: CD45RO-negative CD62L-positive naive CD4 T cells. This CDR3 reads CASSSLLATDTQYF. CDR3 coding DNA: TGTGCCAGCAGTTCCCTCCTGGCCACAGATACGCAGTATTTT.